The source of this TCR beta chain is a study of T-cell reconstitution after alpha-beta-depleted transplantation in children listed by TCRdb under 2016. Looking at the study overall: The study quantitatively tracked T-cell immune reconstitution after TCRalphabeta/CD19-depleted allogeneic hematopoietic cell transplantation in children using TCR repertoire profiling.

Library preparation was by PCR. The sequencer listed for this sample is Illumina HiSeq 2500. To normalize quantification of the TCRbeta repertoire, the TCR libraries were built with molecular barcoding that relied on unique molecular identifiers. TCRdb ran its own pipeline on the public reads, namely fastp trimming at Q25 and MiXCR clone calling, and kept in-frame beta chains. When rows share a CDR3 protein, they turn into one entry using the most common DNA and genes. A total of 450,000 to 600,000 distinct CDR3 sequences appear in this sample, about 17% of them only once. Approximately 3% of the sample lies in the top ten. V is cut back by 0 bases and J by 0 bases, with 1 base in the junction unmatched. The CDR3 covers 15 residues, taking in both the cysteine and the phenylalanine. Only the CDR3 DNA is retained, 45 bases long and in frame from the first base. CDR1 and CDR2, looked up from the germline V gene, are SGHRS and YFSETQ.

Remarks on this clonotype: Its binding antigen is unknown. No base qualities exist here, and no much larger clone lies one base off it.

This specimen consisted of PBMCs from the stem cell graft donor, obtained from the stem cell graft. The sequence was collected from a human donor who donated a stem cell graft to a child with acute lymphoblastic leukemia. This sequence uses TRBV5-1 and TRBJ1-2, and 8 bases in between align with TRBD1. This receptor carries the CDR3 CASSLGQGTNYGYTF. The DNA sequence is as follows: TGCGCCAGCAGCTTGGGACAGGGGACTAACTATGGCTACACCTTC.